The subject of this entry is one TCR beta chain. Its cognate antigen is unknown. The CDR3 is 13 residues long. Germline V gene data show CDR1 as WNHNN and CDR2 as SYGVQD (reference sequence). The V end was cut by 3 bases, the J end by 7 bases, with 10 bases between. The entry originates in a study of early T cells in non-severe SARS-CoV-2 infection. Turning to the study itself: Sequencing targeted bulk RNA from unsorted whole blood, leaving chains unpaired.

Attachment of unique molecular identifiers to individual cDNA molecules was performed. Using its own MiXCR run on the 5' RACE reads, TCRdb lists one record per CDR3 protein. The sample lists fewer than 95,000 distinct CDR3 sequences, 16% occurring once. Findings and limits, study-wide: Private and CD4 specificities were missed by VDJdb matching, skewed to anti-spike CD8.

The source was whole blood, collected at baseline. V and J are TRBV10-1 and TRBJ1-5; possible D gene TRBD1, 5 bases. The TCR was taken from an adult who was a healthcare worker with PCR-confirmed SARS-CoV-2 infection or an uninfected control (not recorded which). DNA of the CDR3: TGCGCCAGCAGTGATCAACGGGACCAGCCCCAGCATTTT. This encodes CASSDQRDQPQHF.